This T cell receptor (beta chain) comes out of a study of blood T cell repertoires in COVID-19. Study at large: Material from acute and convalescent COVID-19 was sourced from the United States, Italy and Spain. PBMCs, B-cell-depleted T cells, or T cells provided the cDNA or gDNA that made up the material.

There are 15 residues in the CDR3. V lost 0 bases, J lost 5 bases, and 11 bases lay in between. Germline CDR1 reads LGHDT; CDR2 reads YNNKEL (reference sequence). Per the original methods: Estimation of nucleated cell counts relied on the amplification of reference gene primers. The data were produced by immunoSEQ multiplex PCR, yet TCRdb's version contains in-frame clones alone and is incomplete. Clone size and the V and J calls come from that table; the DNA yielded D and trimming. Of a few hundred thousand clones in the sample, approximately 88% were seen once. This clonotype was sampled from a man aged 40-55 years with acute or convalescent COVID-19. Sequencing input: peripheral blood. The rearrangement links TRBV3-1 (or the pseudogene TRBV3-2) to TRBJ2-1; maybe TRBD2 (6 bases). CDR3 in DNA: TGTGCCAGCAGCCAAGAATATGGGGGGAACAATGAGCAGTTCTTC. It is translated as CASSQEYGGNNEQFF.